This passage covers 30 T cell receptor beta chains from one sample sequenced in a study of blood T cell repertoires in COVID-19. Libraries were prepared by immunoSEQ multiplex PCR; TCRdb keeps only in-frame clonotypes and omits some of them. Of approximately 170,000 clones in the sample, approximately 87% were seen once. The sequenced material came from peripheral blood. The receptors come from a woman aged 70-85 years with acute or convalescent COVID-19.

The chain couples TRBV4-2 to TRBJ2-7; 10 nucleotides match TRBD2. CDR1 is LGHNA and CDR2 is YNFKEQ in the germline V gene. The CDR3 consists of 15 residues. V trimming: 0 bases; J trimming: 6 bases; junction bases outside the gene matches: 5. The CDR3 nucleotides read TGTGCCAGCAGCCAAGAACCGGGACTAGCGTCCGAGCAGTACTTC. Its protein is CASSQEPGLASEQYF.

This chain links TRBV28 with TRBJ2-7; TRBD2 aligns across 8 bases. The CDR3 covers 20 residues. Germline CDR1 MDHEN, CDR2 SYDVKM. V trimming: 1 base; J trimming: 6 bases; junction bases outside the gene matches: 23. The DNA for the CDR3 is TGTGCCAGCAGTTTATATACCCCCGGTGGAAGCGGGAGCCCCGGGTCCGAGCAGTACTTC. Protein: CASSLYTPGGSGSPGSEQYF.

The chain carries TRBV5-1 and TRBJ1-2; 11 bases map to TRBD1. This CDR3 region has 15 residues. Germline CDR1 is SGHRS and CDR2 is YFSETQ. V was clipped by 4 bases and J by 5 bases; unmatched bases: 7. CDR3 nucleotides: TGCGCCAGCAGCCCTGGACAGGGGGCGCTGTATGGCTACACCTTC. It yields the protein CASSPGQGALYGYTF.

The V call is TRBV6-2 or TRBV6-3, the J call TRBJ2-1, with 9 positions matching TRBD2. Per the germline V gene, CDR1 is MNHEY and CDR2 is SVGEGT. Trimming took 4 bases from V and 4 from J; bases not matched to a gene: 5. The CDR3 contains 15 residues. The CDR3 loop reads CASSWSGRTYNEQFF. CDR3 in DNA: TGTGCCAGCAGTTGGAGCGGGAGGACATACAATGAGCAGTTCTTC.

The genes are TRBV4-2 and TRBJ1-2; 7 bases are shared with TRBD1. Germline CDR1 and CDR2: LGHNA and YNFKEQ. There are 15 residues in the CDR3. The ends lost 2 bases at V and 0 bases at J; junction bases unmatched: 3. The CDR3 region is CASSQPGTANYGYTF. The CDR3 coding sequence is TGTGCCAGCAGCCAACCCGGGACAGCTAACTATGGCTACACCTTC.

The chain has TRBV6-2 or TRBV6-3 and TRBJ1-6; no clear D. The CDR3 length is 17 residues. Germline V gene sequence: CDR1 MNHEY, CDR2 SVGEGT. Trimming removed 4 bases at V and 8 bases at J, with 21 bases between. The CDR3 loop reads CASSSILYLDGYSPLHF. CDR3 bases: TGTGCCAGCAGTTCAATTCTTTACCTCGACGGGTATTCACCCCTCCACTTT.

J is TRBJ2-7 and V is TRBV10-2; 7 nucleotides align to TRBD1. The CDR3 loop spans 12 amino acids. With V trimmed by 8 bases and J by 1 base, 2 bases remained unmatched. Germline-derived CDR1 and CDR2 are WSHSY and SAAADI. CDR3 region: CASRDSSYEQYF. The CDR3 DNA reads as TGCGCCAGCCGGGACAGTTCCTACGAGCAGTACTTC.

V and J are TRBV30 and TRBJ2-7, with D tentatively TRBD2 (6 bases). The CDR3 has 14 amino acids. Germline V gives CDR1 GTSNPN, CDR2 SVGIG (reference sequence). Trimming took off 2 bases at V and 0 bases at J, with 11 bases between the two ends. This CDR3 reads CAWSWRGLSYEQYF. The CDR3 DNA sequence: TGTGCCTGGAGTTGGAGGGGTCTCTCCTACGAGCAGTACTTC.

The V and J genes are TRBV18 and TRBJ2-1, with 14 bases fitting TRBD2. This CDR3 region has 20 residues. With V trimmed by 3 bases and J by 0 bases, 10 bases remained unmatched. Germline loops: CDR1 KGHSH, CDR2 LQKENI. The CDR3 loop is CASSPQTSGGAKYSYNEQFF. The DNA for the CDR3 is TGTGCCAGCTCACCCCAGACTAGCGGGGGGGCCAAATACTCCTACAATGAGCAGTTCTTC.

V usage is TRBV15 and J usage is TRBJ2-7; D remains unclear. Trimming stripped 0 bases from V and 0 bases from J, with 12 bases between. The CDR3 has 16 amino acids. Germline assignment: CDR1 LNHNV and CDR2 YYDKDF (reference sequence). The CDR3 DNA reads as TGTGCCACCAGCAGAGACGGTGCAACGAGCTCCTACGAGCAGTACTTC. Its protein product is CATSRDGATSSYEQYF.

V and J are TRBV6-5 and TRBJ2-2, with 7 bases lining up with TRBD2. Germline V gene data show CDR1 as MNHEY and CDR2 as SVGAGI. The V and J ends lost 8 bases and 7 bases, in that order; junction bases with no gene match: 7. The CDR3 spans 13 residues. This CDR3 reads CASRRGEGGELFF. The DNA for the CDR3 is TGTGCCAGCCGCCGGGGGGAGGGCGGGGAGCTGTTTTTT.

This sequence joins TRBV19 and TRBJ2-5; 9 nucleotides match TRBD2. J was trimmed by 2 bases and V by 7 bases; bases with no gene match: 8. Germline V lookup: CDR1 LNHDA, CDR2 SQIVND (reference sequence). The CDR3 consists of 15 residues. In nucleotides, the CDR3 is TGTGCCAGTACCAGTCAAGCGGGGGGACAAGAGACCCAGTACTTC. This sequence encodes CASTSQAGGQETQYF.

V and J are TRBV10-1 and TRBJ2-3; perhaps TRBD1 as D (5 bases). Germline CDR1 and CDR2: WNHNN and SYGVQD (reference sequence). This CDR3 region has 16 residues. V lost 3 bases to trimming and J lost 2 bases, with 15 bases between them. In DNA form, the CDR3 reads TGCGCCAGCAGTGACCCGCAAGGACAAATCACAGATACGCAGTATTTT. Residues: CASSDPQGQITDTQYF.

The gene calls are TRBV7-8 and TRBJ1-1, with TRBD1 identical over 8 bases. This CDR3 has 16 amino acids. The germline CDR1 and CDR2 sequences are SGHVS and FQNEAQ. V was clipped by 3 bases and J by 2 bases; unmatched bases: 8. CDR3 nucleotide sequence: TGTGCCAGCAGCTTCAGACAGGGGTTAGGAAACACTGAAGCTTTCTTT. Translation: CASSFRQGLGNTEAFF. The whole variable domain, filled in from reference TRBV7-8 and TRBJ1-1, reads GAGVSQSPRYKVAKRGQDVALRCDPISGHVSLFWYQQALGQGPEFLTYFQNEAQLDKSGLPSDRFFAERPEGSVSTLKIQRTQQEDSAVYLCASSFRQGLGNTEAFFGQGTRLTVV.

This chain joins TRBV7-2 and TRBJ2-2, with TRBD1 identical over 7 bases. This CDR3 is built from 15 residues. After removal of 2 bases from V and 6 bases from J, the junction contained 6 bases not matched to a gene. The germline CDR1 and CDR2 sequences are SGHTA and FQGNSA. The CDR3 loop reads CASSLRVTGAGELFF. CDR3 sequence (DNA): TGTGCCAGCAGCTTAAGAGTCACAGGGGCCGGGGAGCTGTTTTTT.

The V and J genes are TRBV20-1 and TRBJ1-2, with 9 nucleotides matching TRBD1. The CDR3 runs 11 residues. CDR1 and CDR2 (germline): DFQATT, SNEGSKA (reference sequence). CDR3: CRGGQGNGYTF. The DNA of the CDR3 is TGCAGAGGAGGACAGGGGAATGGCTACACCTTC.

The V call is TRBV9, the J call TRBJ1-5; 7 bases are a match to TRBD1. This CDR3 has 16 residues. Germline V gene data show CDR1 as SGDLS and CDR2 as YYNGEE. Trimming at V came to 0 bases and at J to 5 bases, leaving 8 bases not matched to a gene. CDR3 loop: CASSVGGGTDYQPQHF. Here the CDR3 DNA reads TGTGCCAGCAGCGTAGGAGGAGGGACAGACTATCAGCCCCAGCATTTT.

The V and J genes are TRBV6-1 and TRBJ2-3, with D possibly TRBD1 on 5 matching bases. The CDR3 has 14 residues. Deletions cut 0 bases from V and 6 bases from J, with 10 bases between. Germline V CDR1 and CDR2: MNHNS, SASEGT. The CDR3 loop reads CASSEAATADTQYF. In DNA, the CDR3 is TGTGCCAGCAGTGAAGCCGCGACAGCTGATACGCAGTATTTT.

The chain couples TRBV15 to TRBJ1-5; 10 nucleotides align to TRBD1. CDR1 and CDR2 from the germline V gene are LNHNV and YYDKDF (reference sequence). CDR3 length: 17 residues. The trim removed 0 bases at V and 4 bases at J, leaving 6 bases unmatched. CDR3 loop: CATSRDRGDRGNQPQHF. The CDR3 nucleotides are TGTGCCACCAGCAGAGATAGAGGGGACAGGGGAAATCAGCCCCAGCATTTT.

The J gene is TRBJ2-5, the V gene TRBV28; D possibly corresponds to TRBD2 (7 bases). This CDR3 is 15 amino acids long. Germline V CDR1 and CDR2: MDHEN, SYDVKM. Trimming left V 2 bases short and J 5 bases short, with 15 bases between. The CDR3 DNA reads as TGTGCCAGCAGTTTAACAGGGAGGGGACGGGAGACCCAGTACTTC. Translating gives CASSLTGRGRETQYF.

The CDR3 here is CATSRELRSRAYEQYF. As DNA, the CDR3 is TGTGCCACCAGCAGAGAGTTGAGGTCCAGGGCCTACGAGCAGTACTTC. V usage is TRBV15 and J usage is TRBJ2-7; tentatively, D is TRBD1 (5 bases). Germline-derived CDR1 and CDR2 are LNHNV and YYDKDF (reference sequence). The ends were cut back, 0 bases at V and 2 bases at J, with 14 bases in the middle. The CDR3 length is 16 residues.

This chain connects TRBV30 to TRBJ2-1; 9 bases agree with TRBD2. The junction had 3 bases not matched to a gene; V was cut back by 0 bases and J by 6 bases. The CDR3 is made up of 14 amino acids. The V gene's germline CDR1 is GTSNPN and CDR2 SVGIG (reference sequence). As DNA, the CDR3 is TGTGCCTGGAGTGTGGCTAGCGGGGTCAATGAGCAGTTCTTC. It encodes CAWSVASGVNEQFF. Variable domain in full (rest from reference TRBV30 and TRBJ2-1): SQTIHQWPATLVQPVGSPLSLECTVEGTSNPNLYWYRQAAGRGLQLLFYSVGIGQISSEVPQNLSASRPQDRQFILSSKKLLLSDSGFYLCAWSVASGVNEQFFGPGTRLTVL.

This clone has a handful of counts. This sequence joins TRBV7-2 and TRBJ2-3; 11 bases map to TRBD2. V lost 5 bases, J lost 2 bases, and 3 bases stayed unmatched. CDR1 and CDR2 from the germline V gene are SGHTA and FQGNSA. The CDR3 sequence is 15 residues long. The CDR3 DNA reads as TGTGCCAGCAGCCCGACTAGCGGGATCACAGATACGCAGTATTTT. Translated: CASSPTSGITDTQYF.

The CDR3 nucleotides read TGCGCCAGCAGCGGGTCCGGACTAGCTTTTGAGCAGTTCTTC. As protein: CASSGSGLAFEQFF. V usage is TRBV5-1 and J usage is TRBJ2-1, with TRBD2 matching over 8 bases. The CDR3 contains 14 residues. The germline CDR1 and CDR2 sequences are SGHRS and YFSETQ. Trimming at V came to 4 bases and at J to 9 bases, leaving 9 bases not matched to a gene.

This clone was detected a few times. The gene calls are TRBV7-3 and TRBJ2-1; 7 positions agree with TRBD2. V lost 5 bases and J lost 9; bases outside the gene matches: 16. The CDR3 length is 16 residues. Germline values: CDR1 SGHTA, CDR2 FQGTGA. The CDR3 coding sequence is TGTGCCAGCAGCCTACAAGCGGGGAGGGATAGGGGTGAGCAGTTCTTC. It specifies CASSLQAGRDRGEQFF.

The chain has TRBV7-9 and TRBJ2-7, with TRBD1 matching over 7 bases. This CDR3 has 13 amino acids. V was clipped by 2 bases and J by 7 bases; unmatched bases: 5. Germline assignment: CDR1 SEHNR and CDR2 FQNEAQ (reference sequence). CDR3 sequence: CASSLTGVEEQYF. CDR3 DNA sequence: TGTGCCAGCAGCTTAACAGGGGTAGAAGAGCAGTACTTC.

The chain links TRBV28 to TRBJ1-6, with 9 bases that match TRBD1. This CDR3 region has 13 residues. The junction had 2 bases not matched to a gene; V was cut back by 8 bases and J by 6 bases. Per the germline V gene, CDR1 is MDHEN and CDR2 is SYDVKM. CDR3 loop: CASQDRGNSPLHF. CDR3 coding DNA: TGTGCCAGCCAGGACAGGGGTAATTCACCCCTCCACTTT. The full variable domain, in which reference TRBV28 and TRBJ1-6 provide the parts outside the CDR3, is DVKVTQSSRYLVKRTGEKVFLECVQDMDHENMFWYRQDPGLGLRLIYFSYDVKMKEKGDIPEGYSVSREKKERFSLILESASTNQTSMYLCASQDRGNSPLHFGNGTRLTVT.

This chain's CDR3 is CASSSPGLHTDTQYF. For the CDR3, the DNA is TGTGCCAGCAGCTCGCCGGGACTCCACACAGATACGCAGTATTTT. The rearrangement links TRBV5-4 to TRBJ2-3, with TRBD2 as a possible D gene (6 bases). Trimming removed 3 bases at V and 2 bases at J, with 13 bases between. Germline loops: CDR1 SGHNT, CDR2 YYREEE (reference sequence). CDR3 length: 15 residues. The full variable domain, in which reference TRBV5-4 and TRBJ2-3 provide the parts outside the CDR3, is ETGVTQSPTHLIKTRGQQVTLRCSSQSGHNTVSWYQQALGQGPQFIFQYYREEENGRGNFPPRFSGLQFPNYSSELNVNALELDDSALYLCASSSPGLHTDTQYFGPGTRLTVL.

The chain has TRBV19 and TRBJ1-6, with 9 positions matching TRBD1. Germline CDR1 reads LNHDA; CDR2 reads SQIVND (reference sequence). The V gene end was trimmed by 5 bases and the J gene end by 7 bases; junction bases not matched to a gene: 6. The CDR3 covers 15 residues. The CDR3 sequence: CASSLPGQGNSPLHF. CDR3 nucleotides: TGTGCCAGTAGTTTACCGGGACAGGGCAATTCACCCCTCCACTTT.

This clone was detected only once. The rearrangement joins TRBV7-3 to TRBJ2-2; D perhaps matches TRBD2 (5 bases). CDR1 and CDR2 (germline): SGHTA, FQGTGA. There are 17 residues in the CDR3. The V end was cut by 0 bases, the J end by 2 bases, with 13 bases between. The CDR3 reads CASSLTSATINTGELFF. The CDR3 DNA sequence: TGTGCCAGCAGCTTAACTAGCGCCACAATCAACACCGGGGAGCTGTTTTTT.